Given below is one T cell receptor (beta chain) in context. This entry belongs to a study of blood T cell repertoires in COVID-19. Looking at the study overall: Specimens from acute and convalescent COVID-19 originated in the United States, Italy and Spain. PBMCs, B-cell-depleted T cells, or T cells provided the cDNA or gDNA that made up the material.

The CDR3 extends over 12 amino acids. V gave up 4 bases and J gave up 3 bases, with 10 bases separating them. CDR1 is GTSNPN, CDR2 SVGIG, per germline (reference sequence). In the original workflow: Amplifying reference gene primers gave estimates of nucleated cell counts. Method: immunoSEQ multiplex PCR; TCRdb's copy keeps in-frame clones and lacks some. The V and J calls and the clone size are those of that table, but D and trimming were determined from the DNA. The sample carries more than 40,000 clones, 82% recorded once. Sequencing was done on a sample of peripheral blood. The clonotype comes from a human donor with acute or convalescent COVID-19. The donor label of this sample is uncertain. The rearrangement links TRBV30 to TRBJ2-7; tentatively, D is TRBD2 (5 bases). This chain's CDR3 is CAWNGENYEQYF. CDR3 nucleotides: TGTGCCTGGAATGGGGAGAACTACGAGCAGTACTTC.